The present T cell receptor beta chain was sequenced within a study (dated by TCRdb to 2014 to 2015). Regarding the complete study: The study tested whether tumor-infiltrating Tregs in breast cancer are recruited from blood Tregs or converted in situ from other CD4+ T cell subsets. General findings and caveats noted by the study authors: Rather than covering whole repertoires, validation in the larger cohort was restricted to a single TCR beta V-J rearrangement. Tumor memory CD4+ T cell TCR gene usage clustered with blood and lymph node memory CD4+ cells and lymph node naive CD4+ cells. The greatest overlap of tumor-infiltrating Treg TCR alpha and beta sequences was with tumor naive CD4+ T cells, followed next by blood naive CD4+ T cells.

Tregs were isolated as CD4+CD25+CD127-/low cells. Tregs, naive and memory CD4+ T cells from tumor, blood and ipsilateral draining lymph nodes of about 5 breast cancer patients underwent full-length TCR alpha and beta sequencing. Tumor tissue, along with lymph nodes from ipsilateral axillary dissection, was perfused with PBS, minced, and then digested using collagenase I and hyaluronidase. FACS confirmed that the sorted cell populations were more than 90% pure. A distance of 13 bases separates the germline ends of V and J, which lose 4 bases and 5 bases respectively. Per the germline V gene, KGHDR is the CDR1 and SFDVKD is the CDR2. Including the terminal cysteine and phenylalanine, the CDR3 comprises 14 residues. The retained sequence is limited to the CDR3, 42 bases, with the frame set at the first base. At least ten counts were recorded for this clonotype. It has no known antigen specificity. The sample holds no much larger clone one base away, and base qualities are not on file.

Full-length TCR variable regions were amplified by 5' RACE PCR with constant-region reverse primers, followed by semi-nested PCR with Nested Universal Primer A. The ReliaPrep RNA Cell Miniprep System was used to extract total RNA, which was then reverse transcribed into 5'RACE-ready cDNA with the SMARTer RACE 5'/3' Kit. Multiplex adaptors were used to barcode full-length TCR alpha and beta libraries, and the barcoded libraries were sequenced on an Illumina MiSeq. Under the source paper's analysis protocol: For each of nine subset-tissue groups, sequencing data from the five patients were pooled, and the groups were then compared using unsupervised clustering of TCR gene usage. Repertoire similarity was calculated with the Morisita-Horn index, weighting shared sequences by their contribution to each repertoire. The public reads were reanalyzed by TCRdb: fastp trimming at Q25, MiXCR alignment, in-frame beta chains only. Identical CDR3 protein sequences are pooled into one entry, listed with their most common genes and DNA. The V and J calls come from TCRdb's annotation, not from the publication. The sample table records 50,000 to 60,000 distinct CDR3 sequences; about a fifth of these occur just once. The ten largest clonotypes hold roughly 3.2% of the sample.

The sequencing sample was made of tumor-infiltrating Tregs sorted from the breast tumor. The rearranged chain carries TRBV24-1 and TRBJ2-5; a weak D assignment points to TRBD2 (6 bases agree). The sequence was obtained from a female donor with breast cancer. The nucleotide sequence is given as TGTGCCACCAGTGACCCGACGGGAGCGGAGACCCAGTACTTC. The encoded protein is CATSDPTGAETQYF.